The 10 T cell receptor beta chains presented below share a single source sample, sequenced in a study of cytomegalovirus exposure and HLA in healthy donors. Produced via immunoSEQ multiplex PCR; TCRdb's table is partial and in-frame only. In the table there are around 160,000 clones, around 82% of which are singletons. The sequenced material came from PBMCs. Every receptor here comes from a man aged 25-45 years in good health and CMV-seropositive.

V and J are TRBV9 and TRBJ2-5; 9 nucleotides align to TRBD1. CDR1 SGDLS and CDR2 YYNGEE come from the germline V gene. The CDR3 is made up of 16 amino acids. Trimming removed 4 bases from V and 2 bases from J; junction bases left unmatched: 9. CDR3 loop: CASSRPDGTGQETQYF. In DNA form, the CDR3 reads TGTGCCAGCAGCCGACCTGACGGGACAGGGCAAGAGACCCAGTACTTC.

This rearrangement joins TRBV5-1 to TRBJ2-7; TRBD1 matches at 11 bases. This CDR3 is built from 15 residues. Germline loops: CDR1 SGHRS, CDR2 YFSETQ. Trimming removed 1 base from V and 3 bases from J; junction bases left unmatched: 3. The DNA of the CDR3 is TGCGCCAGCAGCTTGTCGGGGACAGGGGGCTACGAGCAGTACTTC. Residues: CASSLSGTGGYEQYF.

The V call is TRBV7-2, the J call TRBJ2-7, with TRBD2 identical over 11 bases. In germline, CDR1 is SGHTA, CDR2 FQGNSA. CDR3 length: 16 amino acids. Germline trimming cut 7 bases from V and 4 bases from J; bases unmatched to any gene: 12. The CDR3 is CASTPLLAGVSYEQYF. CDR3 bases: TGTGCCAGCACCCCTTTACTAGCGGGAGTCTCTTACGAGCAGTACTTC.

The V gene is TRBV6-4, the J gene TRBJ1-5; D unclear. V was clipped by 5 bases and J by 2 bases, with 13 bases between them. Germline V lookup: CDR1 MRHNA, CDR2 SNTAGT. The CDR3 is 15 residues long. CDR3 DNA: TGTGCCAGCAGTTCGGACGGCGGGGGCAATCAGCCCCAGCATTTT. Residues: CASSSDGGGNQPQHF.

This chain joins TRBV10-3 and TRBJ1-6, with 10 positions matching TRBD1. The CDR3 has 15 amino acids. Germline-derived CDR1 and CDR2 are ENHRY and SYGVKD. V trimming: 5 bases; J trimming: 5 bases; junction bases outside the gene matches: 3. CDR3 coding DNA: TGTGCCATCAGTCCGGGACAGGGGAATAATTCACCCCTCCACTTT. It translates to CAISPGQGNNSPLHF.

V usage is TRBV7-3 and J usage is TRBJ2-5, with 7 bases matching TRBD2. With V trimmed by 5 bases and J by 2 bases, 2 bases remained unmatched. The CDR3 contains 13 residues. The V gene's germline CDR1 is SGHTA and CDR2 FQGTGA. The CDR3 DNA reads TGTGCCAGCAGCAGCGGGACTCAAGAGACCCAGTACTTC. This codes for CASSSGTQETQYF.

J is TRBJ1-1 and V is TRBV7-2; D call uncertain. Trimming cost V 6 bases and J 1 base, with 9 bases left between them. The CDR3 length is 13 residues. In germline, CDR1 is SGHTA, CDR2 FQGNSA. CDR3 coding DNA: TGTGCCAGCAGGGGCCGGTCGAACACTGAAGCTTTCTTT. Residues: CASRGRSNTEAFF.

The chain couples TRBV10-3 to TRBJ2-3; 8 bases are a match to TRBD1. This CDR3 contains 16 residues. From germline, CDR1 is ENHRY and CDR2 SYGVKD. V shed 0 bases, J shed 6 bases, and the junction held 8 bases outside the gene matches. CDR3 in amino acids: CAISESGQGALDTQYF. The CDR3 nucleotides read TGTGCCATCAGTGAGTCAGGCCAGGGGGCGCTGGATACGCAGTATTTT.

This chain uses TRBV27 with TRBJ2-5, with TRBD1 identical over 9 bases. CDR1 MNHEY and CDR2 SMNVEV come from the germline V gene (reference sequence). This CDR3 region has 15 residues. The V gene end was trimmed by 3 bases and the J gene end by 1 base; junction bases not matched to a gene: 3. The DNA of the CDR3 is TGTGCCAGCAGTTTGGGGGACAGGGTCCAAGAGACCCAGTACTTC. Translating it yields CASSLGDRVQETQYF.

The chain recombines TRBV6-5 with TRBJ2-1, with TRBD2 as a possible D gene (5 bases). Germline V gives CDR1 MNHEY, CDR2 SVGAGI. V dropped 6 bases and J dropped 5 bases, with 5 bases sitting between them. This CDR3 has 11 amino acids. CDR3 sequence: CASREDNEQFF. DNA of the CDR3: TGTGCCAGCAGGGAGGACAATGAGCAGTTCTTC.